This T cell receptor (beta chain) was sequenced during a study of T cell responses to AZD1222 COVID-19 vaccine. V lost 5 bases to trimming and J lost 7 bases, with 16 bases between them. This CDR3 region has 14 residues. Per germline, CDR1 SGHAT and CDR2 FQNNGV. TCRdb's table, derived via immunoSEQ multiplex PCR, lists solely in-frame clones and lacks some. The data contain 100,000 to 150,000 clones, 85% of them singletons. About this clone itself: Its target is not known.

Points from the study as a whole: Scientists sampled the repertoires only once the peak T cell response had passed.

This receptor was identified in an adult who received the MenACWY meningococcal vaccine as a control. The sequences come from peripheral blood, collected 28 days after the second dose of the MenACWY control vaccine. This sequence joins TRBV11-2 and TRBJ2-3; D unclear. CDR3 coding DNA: TGTGCCAGCAGCCCGCGGACGGGTCTGAATACGCAGTATTTT. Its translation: CASSPRTGLNTQYF.